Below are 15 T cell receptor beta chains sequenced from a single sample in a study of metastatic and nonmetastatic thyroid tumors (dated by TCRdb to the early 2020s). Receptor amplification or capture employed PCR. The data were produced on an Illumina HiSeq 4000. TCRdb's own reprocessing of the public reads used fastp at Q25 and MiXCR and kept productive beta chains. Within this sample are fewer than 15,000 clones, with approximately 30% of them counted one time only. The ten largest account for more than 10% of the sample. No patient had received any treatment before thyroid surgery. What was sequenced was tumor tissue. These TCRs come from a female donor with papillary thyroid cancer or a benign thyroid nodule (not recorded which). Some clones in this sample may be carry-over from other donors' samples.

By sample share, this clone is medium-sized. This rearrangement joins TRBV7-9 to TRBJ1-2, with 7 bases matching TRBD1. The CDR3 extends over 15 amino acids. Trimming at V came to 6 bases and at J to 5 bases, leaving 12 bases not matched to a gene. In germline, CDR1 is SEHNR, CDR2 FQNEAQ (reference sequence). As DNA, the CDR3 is TGTGCCAGCAGTCAACAGGGGTTCGGGTGGTATGGCTACACCTTC. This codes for CASSQQGFGWYGYTF.

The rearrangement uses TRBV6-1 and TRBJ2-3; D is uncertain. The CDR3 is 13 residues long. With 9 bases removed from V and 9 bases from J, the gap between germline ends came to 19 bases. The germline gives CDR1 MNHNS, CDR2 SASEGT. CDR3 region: CARTTPPLGTQYF. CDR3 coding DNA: TGTGCCAGAACCACCCCCCCTTTGGGAACGCAGTATTTT.

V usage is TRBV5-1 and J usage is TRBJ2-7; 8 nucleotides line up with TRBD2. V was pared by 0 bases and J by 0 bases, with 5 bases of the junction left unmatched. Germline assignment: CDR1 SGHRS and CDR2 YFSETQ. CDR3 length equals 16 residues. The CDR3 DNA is TGCGCCAGCAGCTTGGTGGTAGCGGGAATCTCCTACGAGCAGTACTTC. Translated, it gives CASSLVVAGISYEQYF.

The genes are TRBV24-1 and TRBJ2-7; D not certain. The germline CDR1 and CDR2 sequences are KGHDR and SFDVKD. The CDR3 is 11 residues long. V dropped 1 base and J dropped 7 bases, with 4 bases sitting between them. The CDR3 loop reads CATSDLEEQYF. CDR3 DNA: TGTGCCACCAGTGATTTAGAAGAGCAGTACTTC.

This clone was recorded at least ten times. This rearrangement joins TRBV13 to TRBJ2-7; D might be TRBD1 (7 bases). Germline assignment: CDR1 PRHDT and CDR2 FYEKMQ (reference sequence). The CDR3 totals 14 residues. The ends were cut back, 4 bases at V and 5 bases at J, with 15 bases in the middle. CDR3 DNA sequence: TGTGCCAGCAGCTCCACGACAGGGAGGAACGAGCAGTACTTC. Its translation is CASSSTTGRNEQYF.

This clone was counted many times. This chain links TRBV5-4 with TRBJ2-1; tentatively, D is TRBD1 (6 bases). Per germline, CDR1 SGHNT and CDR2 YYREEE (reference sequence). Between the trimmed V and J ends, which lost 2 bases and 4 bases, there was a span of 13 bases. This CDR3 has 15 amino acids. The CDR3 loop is CASSLGGSGYNEQFF. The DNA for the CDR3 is TGTGCCAGCAGCTTAGGGGGTTCTGGATACAATGAGCAGTTCTTC.

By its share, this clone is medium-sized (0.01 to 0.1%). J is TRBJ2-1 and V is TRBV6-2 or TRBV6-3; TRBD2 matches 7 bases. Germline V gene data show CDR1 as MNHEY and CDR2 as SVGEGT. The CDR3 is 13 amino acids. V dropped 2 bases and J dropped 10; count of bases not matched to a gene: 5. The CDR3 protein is CASSYHLAAEQFF. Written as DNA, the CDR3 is TGTGCCAGCAGTTACCACCTAGCGGCCGAGCAGTTCTTC.

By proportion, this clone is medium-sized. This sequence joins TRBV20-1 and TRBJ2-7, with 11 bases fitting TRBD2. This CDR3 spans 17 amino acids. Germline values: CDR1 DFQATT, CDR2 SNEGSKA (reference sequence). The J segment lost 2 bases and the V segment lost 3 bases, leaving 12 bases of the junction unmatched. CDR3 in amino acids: CSASPTGGTSGTYEQYF. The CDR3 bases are TGCAGTGCTAGCCCCACAGGAGGGACTAGCGGAACCTACGAGCAGTACTTC.

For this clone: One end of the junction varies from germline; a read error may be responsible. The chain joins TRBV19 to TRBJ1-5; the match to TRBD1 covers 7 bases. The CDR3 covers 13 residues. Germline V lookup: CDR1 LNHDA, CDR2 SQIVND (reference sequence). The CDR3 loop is CDSSIGGGEPEHF. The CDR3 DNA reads TGTGACAGTAGTATAGGGGGCGGGGAGCCCGAGCATTTT.

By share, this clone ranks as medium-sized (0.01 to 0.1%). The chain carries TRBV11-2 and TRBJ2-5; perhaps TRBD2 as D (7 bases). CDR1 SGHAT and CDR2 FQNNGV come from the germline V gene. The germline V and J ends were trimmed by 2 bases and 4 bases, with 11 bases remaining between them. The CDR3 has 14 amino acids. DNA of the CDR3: TGTGCCAGCAGCTTAATCGGGGGGCGAGAGACCCAGTACTTC. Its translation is CASSLIGGRETQYF.

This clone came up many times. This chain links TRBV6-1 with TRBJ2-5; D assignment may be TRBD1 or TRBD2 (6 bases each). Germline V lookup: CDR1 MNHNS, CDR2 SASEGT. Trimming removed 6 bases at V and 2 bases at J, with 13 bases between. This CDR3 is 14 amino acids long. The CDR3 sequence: CASRAGQVQETQYF. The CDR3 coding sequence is TGTGCCAGCAGGGCGGGACAAGTTCAAGAGACCCAGTACTTC.

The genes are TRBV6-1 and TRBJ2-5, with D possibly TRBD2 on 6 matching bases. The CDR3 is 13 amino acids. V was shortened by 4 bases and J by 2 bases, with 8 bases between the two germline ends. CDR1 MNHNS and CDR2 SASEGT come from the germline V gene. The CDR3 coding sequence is TGTGCCAGCAGTGCGGGAGAGCAAGAGACCCAGTACTTC. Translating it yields CASSAGEQETQYF.

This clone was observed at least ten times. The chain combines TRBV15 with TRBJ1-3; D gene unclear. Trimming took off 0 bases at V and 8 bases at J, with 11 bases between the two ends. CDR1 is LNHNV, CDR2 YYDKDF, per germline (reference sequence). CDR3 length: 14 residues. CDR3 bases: TGTGCCACCAGCAGAGAGGCAGCCGCGGACACCATATATTTT. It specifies CATSREAAADTIYF.

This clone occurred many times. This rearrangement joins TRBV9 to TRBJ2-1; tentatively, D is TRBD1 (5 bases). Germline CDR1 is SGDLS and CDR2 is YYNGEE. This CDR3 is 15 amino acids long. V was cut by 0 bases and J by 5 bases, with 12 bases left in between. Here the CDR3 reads CASSVATQGNNEQFF. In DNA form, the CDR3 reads TGTGCCAGCAGCGTAGCTACCCAGGGAAACAATGAGCAGTTCTTC.

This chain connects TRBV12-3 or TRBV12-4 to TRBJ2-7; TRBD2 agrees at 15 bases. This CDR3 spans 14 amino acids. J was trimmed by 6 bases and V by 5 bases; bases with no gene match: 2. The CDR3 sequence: CASSGLAGGREQYF. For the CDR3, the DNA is TGTGCCAGCAGTGGACTAGCGGGAGGGCGCGAGCAGTACTTC.